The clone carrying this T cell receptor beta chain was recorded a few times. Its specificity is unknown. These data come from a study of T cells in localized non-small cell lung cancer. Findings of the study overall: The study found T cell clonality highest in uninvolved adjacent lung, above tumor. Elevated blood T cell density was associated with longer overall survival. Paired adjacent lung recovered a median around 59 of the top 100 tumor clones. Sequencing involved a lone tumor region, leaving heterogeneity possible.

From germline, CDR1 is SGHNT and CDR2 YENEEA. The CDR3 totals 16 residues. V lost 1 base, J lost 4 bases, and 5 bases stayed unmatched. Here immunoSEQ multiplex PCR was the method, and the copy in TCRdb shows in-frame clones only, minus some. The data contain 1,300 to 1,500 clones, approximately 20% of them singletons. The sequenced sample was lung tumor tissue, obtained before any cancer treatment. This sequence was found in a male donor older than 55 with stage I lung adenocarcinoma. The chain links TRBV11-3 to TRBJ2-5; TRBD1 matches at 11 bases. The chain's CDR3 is CASSLGLGTGGETQYF. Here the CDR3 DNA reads TGTGCCAGCAGCTTAGGTTTGGGGACAGGGGGAGAGACCCAGTACTTC.